This T cell receptor beta chain is drawn from a study of shared clonotypes between healthy human individuals. Study conclusions and caveats: Clonotype sharing levels among donors were expected to vary with sequencing depth.

The V end lost 7 bases, the J end lost 1 base, and 8 bases lay between the germline ends. Germline lookup yields CDR1 SNHLY and CDR2 FYNNEI. This CDR3 contains 12 residues. Concerning this clone: Its antigen is not identified.

Sequenced by immunoSEQ multiplex PCR; TCRdb stores in-frame clones only, minus some. There are 1,500,000 or so clones in the sample; around 98.5% occur only once, and over 0.3% lies in the top ten. The V call is TRBV2, the J call TRBJ2-7, with unresolved D. Sequenced sample: naive CD4+ T cells sorted from blood. Subset in this sample: CD45RA+ positively selected. The origin of this receptor is a man younger than 45 in good health. The CDR3 DNA reads TGTGCCAGCAAGTCTTTGTCCTACGAGCAGTACTTC. Translating it yields CASKSLSYEQYF.